What follows describes a single T cell receptor (beta chain). Its antigen is currently unknown. These data are taken from a study of lymphopenia after photon versus proton radiotherapy. The CDR3 consists of 17 residues. The junction had 9 bases not matched to a gene; V was cut back by 3 bases and J by 1 base. The germline CDR1 and CDR2 sequences are SEHNR and FQNEAQ (reference sequence). Study-wide points: Relative stability marked proton patients; photon patients lost diversity and naive cells. Authors raise, but do not show, better survival with proton therapy. After lymphocyte nadir, photon-treated repertoires showed oligoclonal expansion, especially CD8+ Temra. Post-nadir TCR diversity decline inversely tracked overall survival among those who died.

This table comes from immunoSEQ multiplex PCR, and its TCRdb copy is limited to in-frame clones, with some not included. The table shows some 170,000 clones, with around 85% occurring only once. The starting material was peripheral blood, obtained from a patient treated with photon-based radiotherapy. V and J are TRBV7-9 and TRBJ2-1; 7 nucleotides line up with TRBD1. This receptor was identified in a man aged 50 to 59 with gastric cancer. CDR3 in amino acids: CASSFDRASRSYNEQFF. DNA of the CDR3: TGTGCCAGCAGCTTTGACAGGGCCTCGAGGTCCTACAATGAGCAGTTCTTC.